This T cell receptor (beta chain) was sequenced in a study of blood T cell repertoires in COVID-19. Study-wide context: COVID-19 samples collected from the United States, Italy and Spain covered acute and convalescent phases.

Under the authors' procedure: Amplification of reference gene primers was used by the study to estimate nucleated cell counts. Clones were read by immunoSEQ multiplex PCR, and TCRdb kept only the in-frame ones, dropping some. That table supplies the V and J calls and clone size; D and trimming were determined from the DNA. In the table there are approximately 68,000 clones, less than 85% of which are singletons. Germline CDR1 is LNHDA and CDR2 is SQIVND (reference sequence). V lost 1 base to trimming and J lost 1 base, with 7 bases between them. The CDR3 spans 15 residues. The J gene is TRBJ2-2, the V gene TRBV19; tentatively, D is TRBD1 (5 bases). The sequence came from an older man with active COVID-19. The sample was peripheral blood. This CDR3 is CASSIGTGNTGELFF. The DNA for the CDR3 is TGTGCCAGTAGTATAGGTACAGGGAACACCGGGGAGCTGTTTTTT. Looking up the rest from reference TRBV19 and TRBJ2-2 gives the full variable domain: DGGITQSPKYLFRKEGQNVTLSCEQNLNHDAMYWYRQDPGQGLRLIYYSQIVNDFQKGDIAEGYSVSREKKESFPLTVTSAQKNPTAFYLCASSIGTGNTGELFFGEGSRLTVL.